The clone carrying this T cell receptor (beta chain) has just a few counts. What it binds is unknown. Source material for PBMCs was over 8 ml fresh peripheral blood. TCR beta CDR3 regions were amplified from RNA. RT-PCR in the first round (using the HTBI primer set) targeted the TCR CDR3. MiXCR was run by TCRdb on the multiplex PCR reads, yielding one entry per CDR3 protein. The sample has hundreds of thousands of distinct CDR3 sequences, approximately 14% seen once. This entry is derived from a study of T cells in Graves' hyperthyroidism and ophthalmopathy. Study observations and caveats: The model forecast ophthalmopathy, anticipating it by a median about 7 months before onset. Also found in blood were most expanded thyroid clonotypes above 0.001.

The source material was blood. The receptor was isolated from a woman under 30 with Graves' hyperthyroidism.

CDR3 bases: TGTGCCACCAGAGCGGGGTACGAAGCTTTCTTT. Protein product: CATRAGYEAFF. The J gene is TRBJ1-1, the V gene TRBV24-1; D gene ambiguous. The CDR3 contains 11 residues. From germline, CDR1 is KGHDR and CDR2 SFDVKD. V shed 7 bases and J shed 8 bases, with 10 bases lying between them.